This is a list of T cell receptor beta chains from one sample in a study of blood T cell repertoires in COVID-19. Profiled with immunoSEQ multiplex PCR; TCRdb holds only in-frame clones, not every one. The repertoire consists of more than 100,000 clones, with around 80% occurring once and the leading ten covering 16%. What was sequenced was peripheral blood. The receptors come from a man aged 55-75 years with active or convalescent COVID-19. The CDR3 runs from the conserved cysteine through the conserved F or W. The D gene is left open where the match is weak. Only some rows state a clone size, as once, few, many or a class for expanded clones.

clone_size,v_call,d_call,j_call,cdr3_nt,cdr3_aa
-,TRBV9,-,TRBJ2-2,TGTGCCAGCAGCGTAGAAACAGCCTCCGGGGAGCTGTTTTTT,CASSVETASGELFF
-,TRBV27,-,TRBJ2-3,TGTGCCAGCAGTCCTCAGGGGCCCGGCACAGATACGCAGTATTTT,CASSPQGPGTDTQYF
-,TRBV15,TRBD2,TRBJ2-7,TGTGCCACCAGCTTAAATAGCGGGAGAGGCCCCTACGAGCAGTACTTC,CATSLNSGRGPYEQYF
-,TRBV6-6,TRBD1,TRBJ1-5,TGTGCCAGCAGCACCAATCGAGGGACAGATCAGCCCCAGCATTTT,CASSTNRGTDQPQHF
-,TRBV7-6,TRBD2,TRBJ2-2,TGTGCCAGCAGCTCCAAGGGACTAGCCCCGACCGGGGAGCTGTTTTTT,CASSSKGLAPTGELFF
-,TRBV7-2,-,TRBJ1-4,TGTGCCAGCAGCTTAGATCTTCTCGGCGGACTGTTTTTT,CASSLDLLGGLFF
-,TRBV11-2,TRBD2,TRBJ2-1,TGTGCCAGCAGCACGGGACTAGCGGGAGGTTTTGAGCAGTTCTTC,CASSTGLAGGFEQFF
-,TRBV30,-,TRBJ1-5,TGTGCCTGGAGTGCGGGGGTTCATAGCAATCAGCCCCAGCATTTT,CAWSAGVHSNQPQHF
-,TRBV7-2,TRBD2,TRBJ2-1,TGTGCCAGCAGCATCACGGGACTAGAGGGGGATGAGCAGTTCTTC,CASSITGLEGDEQFF
-,TRBV28,TRBD1,TRBJ2-7,TGTGCCAGCAGTTTAAGGGACAGGGGCTTTTTGAAGCAGTACTTC,CASSLRDRGFLKQYF
-,TRBV7-2,-,TRBJ2-7,TGTGCCAGCAGCAATACTAGCCCCCTATTGCGCGAGCAGTACTTC,CASSNTSPLLREQYF
few,TRBV4-2,-,TRBJ1-3,TGTGCCAGCAGCCTCCGAGCGGGGGCTGGAAACACCATATATTTT,CASSLRAGAGNTIYF
once,TRBV2,-,TRBJ2-3,TGTGCCAGCAGTTACCCAGGCACAGATACGCAGTATTTT,CASSYPGTDTQYF
-,TRBV5-4,-,TRBJ2-5,TGTGCCAGCAGCCGGGACACCCAAGAGACCCAGTACTTC,CASSRDTQETQYF
-,TRBV11-1,TRBD2,TRBJ2-7,TGTGCCAGCAGCCGCAGCGGGAGCTCCTACGAGCAGTACTTC,CASSRSGSSYEQYF
once,TRBV9,TRBD2,TRBJ2-3,TGTGCCAGCAGCGTAGATAGCGGGGCTGATACGCAGTATTTT,CASSVDSGADTQYF
-,TRBV9,-,TRBJ1-4,TGTGCCAGCAGCGTAGTCCCCTCCTTCGAAAAACTGTTTTTT,CASSVVPSFEKLFF
-,TRBV7-8,TRBD1,TRBJ2-7,TGTGCCAGCAGCCGGGACAGGACTTTCTACGAGCAGTACTTC,CASSRDRTFYEQYF
-,TRBV28,-,TRBJ2-7,TGTGCCAGCACCAATCTAGTCGGCTCCTACGAGCAGTACTTC,CASTNLVGSYEQYF
-,TRBV11-1,-,TRBJ2-2,TGTGCCAGCAGCTTAGCAGGGACAGGAGCGGGAGGGAACACCGGGGAGCTGTTTTTT,CASSLAGTGAGGNTGELFF
-,TRBV7-6,TRBD1,TRBJ2-7,TGTGCCAGCAGCTTAGTATCCCACATGGACAGGGGGTACGAGCAGTACTTC,CASSLVSHMDRGYEQYF
-,TRBV24-1,TRBD1,TRBJ2-1,TGTGCCACCAGTGGTCAGGACAGGGCCCCCAATGAGCAGTTCTTC,CATSGQDRAPNEQFF
once,TRBV2,TRBD1,TRBJ1-2,TGTGCCAGCAGTGGAGACAGGGCGATATATGGCTACACCTTC,CASSGDRAIYGYTF
-,TRBV3-1/TRBV3-2,TRBD2,TRBJ2-3,TGTGCCAGCAGCCAATCTAGCGGCGGGGCTCAGGGCACAGATACGCAGTATTTT,CASSQSSGGAQGTDTQYF
-,TRBV7-2,TRBD2,TRBJ2-7,TGTGCCAGCAGCCCCTATGGGGGGGCCTACGAGCAGTACTTC,CASSPYGGAYEQYF
-,TRBV7-7,-,TRBJ2-5,TGTGCCAGCAGCTTCGGACCCCCGGAGGTAGAGACCCAGTACTTC,CASSFGPPEVETQYF
few,TRBV7-9,TRBD2,TRBJ2-1,TGTGCCAGCAGCTTAGCCCCGGGGGGAGAGTTCTTC,CASSLAPGGEFF
-,TRBV4-2,TRBD2,TRBJ2-3,TGTGCCAGCAGCCAAAGACTAGCGGGAGGTAGTGATACGCAGTATTTT,CASSQRLAGGSDTQYF
-,TRBV9,TRBD2,TRBJ2-3,TGTGCCAGCACCCCGTCGGGCAGCGGGAGTATTGATACGCAGTATTTT,CASTPSGSGSIDTQYF
-,TRBV21-1,-,TRBJ2-7,TGTGCCAGCAGCAAAGGTGGGAGTCGGCGGGGCGAGCAGTACTTC,CASSKGGSRRGEQYF
-,TRBV2,-,TRBJ2-7,TGTGCCAGCAAGGATACCCTCGGAGCAGGGAAGGTCGACGAGCAGTACTTC,CASKDTLGAGKVDEQYF
-,TRBV19,-,TRBJ1-2,TGTGCCAGTAGCCTACGAGGGCTCAGCGGCTACACCTTC,CASSLRGLSGYTF
-,TRBV5-8,TRBD1,TRBJ1-4,TGTGCCAGCGGGGGACAGGAGAATGGTGAAAAACTGTTTTTT,CASGGQENGEKLFF
-,TRBV2,TRBD1,TRBJ1-2,TGTGCCAGCAGAGCAGACAGGGGATACGGCTACACCTTC,CASRADRGYGYTF
few,TRBV27,-,TRBJ1-1,TGTGCCAGCAGGGTCCGACAAGGCTACACTGAAGCTTTCTTT,CASRVRQGYTEAFF
-,TRBV5-4,-,TRBJ1-2,TGTGCCAGCAGCTTGGCGGGGAACTATGGCTACACCTTC,CASSLAGNYGYTF
-,TRBV2,-,TRBJ2-1,TGTGCCAGCGGGGGCAGCGCGGGTGAGCAGTTCTTC,CASGGSAGEQFF
-,TRBV3-1/TRBV3-2,-,TRBJ2-5,TGTGCCAGCAGCCTTCAAGCGGCCCAAGAGACCCAGTACTTC,CASSLQAAQETQYF
once,TRBV18,-,TRBJ2-5,TGTGCCAGCTCACCACGGGCTCTCCAAGAGACCCAGTACTTC,CASSPRALQETQYF
once,TRBV25-1,-,TRBJ2-2,TGTGCCAGCATGGTGTGTGAGTGGGCCCAAAACACCGGGGAGCTGTTTTTT,CASMVCEWAQNTGELFF
-,TRBV7-7,-,TRBJ1-2,TGTGCCGTGGGGGCGAATGACTATGGCTACACCTTC,CAVGANDYGYTF
-,TRBV3-1/TRBV3-2,TRBD1,TRBJ2-7,TGTGCCGGACAGGGGGCTAAGCAGTACTTC,CAGQGAKQYF
-,TRBV3-1/TRBV3-2,TRBD1,TRBJ2-5,TGTGCCAGCAGCGAGAGGACAGGATCGGAGACCCAGTACTTC,CASSERTGSETQYF
-,TRBV5-1,-,TRBJ1-6,TGCGCCAGCAGCTTGGCTTATAGTAATAATTCACCCCTCCACTTT,CASSLAYSNNSPLHF
-,TRBV5-6,TRBD2,TRBJ2-1,TGTGCCAGCAGCTTAGTTGCGGGACTACCTGGGAATGAGCAGTTCTTC,CASSLVAGLPGNEQFF
-,TRBV27,-,TRBJ2-5,TGTGCCAGCAGCGTACCAGGGTACCAAGAGACCCAGTACTTC,CASSVPGYQETQYF
-,TRBV7-2,-,TRBJ1-5,TGTGCCAGCAGCTTTCCGGGGATTGGCAATCAGCCCCAGCATTTT,CASSFPGIGNQPQHF
many,TRBV12-3/TRBV12-4,TRBD1,TRBJ1-2,TGTGCCAGCACTCAGGGGGGATGGGACGGCTACACCTTC,CASTQGGWDGYTF
few,TRBV9,-,TRBJ2-1,TGTGCCAGCAGCGTAGGAGGTAGCACAGGGACGTACAATGAGCAGTTCTTC,CASSVGGSTGTYNEQFF
-,TRBV18,TRBD1,TRBJ2-7,TGTGCCAGCTCACGAACGACAGGGAGCTCCTACGAGCAGTACTTC,CASSRTTGSSYEQYF
-,TRBV18,-,TRBJ2-5,TGTGCCAGCTCACGCCGACAGCGAGAGACCCAGTACTTC,CASSRRQRETQYF
-,TRBV7-9,-,TRBJ2-7,TGTGCCAGCAGCTTAGTTGGCGGGCCTTCCTCCTACGAGCAGTACTTC,CASSLVGGPSSYEQYF
once,TRBV14,-,TRBJ2-3,TGTGCCAGCAGCCAACGCCACCAGGGGATAGGAGTCACAGATACGCAGTATTTT,CASSQRHQGIGVTDTQYF
-,TRBV27,TRBD1,TRBJ2-7,TGTGCCAGCAGTTTATCGTCGACAGGGTTCACCTACGAGCAGTACTTC,CASSLSSTGFTYEQYF
-,TRBV10-2,TRBD2,TRBJ2-3,TGCGCCAGCAGTGAGCCTCTTAGGAGACTAGCGGGAGGCGGGGGAAGCACAGATACGCAGTATTTT,CASSEPLRRLAGGGGSTDTQYF